This T cell receptor beta chain is drawn from a study of T cell responses to AZD1222 COVID-19 vaccine. Sequencing was performed with immunoSEQ multiplex PCR; in TCRdb, only in-frame clones are kept and a portion is missing. This table has some 130,000 clones, less than 95% appearing once. This CDR3 comprises 14 residues. V shed 4 bases, J shed 7 bases, and the junction held 8 bases outside the gene matches. Germline V gives CDR1 LGHDT, CDR2 YNNKEL (reference sequence). V is TRBV3-1 (or the pseudogene TRBV3-2) and J is TRBJ2-7; TRBD2 matches 9 bases. The specimen comprised peripheral blood, sampled on day 0 of AZD1222 vaccination. The TCR comes from an adult in good health. CDR3 sequence (DNA): TGTGCCAGCAGCCCCGGGACTAGCTTTGGTGAGCAGTACTTC. It translates to CASSPGTSFGEQYF.